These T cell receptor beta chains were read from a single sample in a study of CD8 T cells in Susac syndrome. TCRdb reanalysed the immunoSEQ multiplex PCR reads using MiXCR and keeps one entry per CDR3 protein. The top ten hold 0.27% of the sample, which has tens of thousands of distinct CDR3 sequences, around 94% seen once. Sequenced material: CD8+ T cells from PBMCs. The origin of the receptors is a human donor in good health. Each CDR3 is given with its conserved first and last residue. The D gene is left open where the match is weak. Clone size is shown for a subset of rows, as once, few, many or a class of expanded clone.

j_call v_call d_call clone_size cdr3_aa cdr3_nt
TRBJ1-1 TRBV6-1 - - CASSYYRDEAFF TGTGCCAGCTCCTATTACCGGGACGAAGCTTTCTTT
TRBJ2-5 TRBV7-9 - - CASSSTVGPGSGRQETQYF TGTGCCAGCAGCTCGACCGTTGGACCCGGGAGCGGCAGACAAGAGACCCAGTACTTC
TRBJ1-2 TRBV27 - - CASSFYSGALYGYTF TGTGCCAGCAGTTTTTACTCAGGGGCGCTCTATGGCTACACCTTC
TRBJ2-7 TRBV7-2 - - CASSSSRQLPYEQYF TGTGCCAGCAGCTCCTCTAGACAGCTCCCCTACGAGCAGTACTTC
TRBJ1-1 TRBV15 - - CATRLTENTEAFF TGTGCCACCAGGCTTACGGAAAACACTGAAGCTTTCTTT
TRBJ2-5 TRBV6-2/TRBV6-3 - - CASSPSEGQETQYF TGTGCCAGCAGCCCTTCCGAAGGCCAAGAGACCCAGTACTTC
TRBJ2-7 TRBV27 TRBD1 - CASSRQGAPAPYEQYF TGTGCCAGCAGTAGACAGGGGGCCCCCGCTCCCTACGAGCAGTACTTC
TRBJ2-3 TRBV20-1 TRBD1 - CSARGPMGQGKEGLGFTDTQYF TGCAGTGCTAGAGGCCCTATGGGACAGGGAAAGGAGGGGTTGGGGTTCACAGATACGCAGTATTTT
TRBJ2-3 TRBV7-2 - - CASSTRTGSATDTQYF TGTGCCAGCAGCACCAGAACAGGGTCCGCCACAGATACGCAGTATTTT
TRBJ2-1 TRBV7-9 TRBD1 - CASSLEGGPGYNEQFF TGTGCCAGCAGCTTAGAAGGGGGCCCTGGGTACAATGAGCAGTTCTTC
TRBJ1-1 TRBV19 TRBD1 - CASSTDRDTEAFF TGTGCCAGTAGCACCGACAGGGACACTGAAGCTTTCTTT
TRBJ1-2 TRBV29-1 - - CSVESVLDGYTF TGCAGCGTTGAGTCGGTTCTGGATGGCTACACCTTC
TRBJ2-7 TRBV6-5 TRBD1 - CASGAGTGIYEQYF TGTGCCAGCGGTGCCGGGACAGGGATCTACGAGCAGTACTTC
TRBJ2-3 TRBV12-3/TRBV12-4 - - CASSFPSVTGVTQYF TGTGCCAGCAGTTTCCCCTCAGTGACGGGGGTTACGCAGTATTTT
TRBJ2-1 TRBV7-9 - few CASSLGVNEQFF TGTGCCAGCAGCCTGGGGGTGAATGAGCAGTTCTTC
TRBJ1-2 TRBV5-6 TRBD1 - CASSVQGPGYTF TGTGCCAGCAGCGTACAGGGGCCTGGCTACACCTTC
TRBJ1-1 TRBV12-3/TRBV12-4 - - CASRGPGVAEAFF TGTGCCAGCAGGGGGCCTGGGGTTGCTGAAGCTTTCTTT
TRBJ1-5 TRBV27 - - CASKTGIEQPQHF TGTGCCAGCAAGACCGGGATCGAACAGCCCCAGCATTTT
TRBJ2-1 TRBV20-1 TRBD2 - CSAKHQLAGTYNEQFF TGCAGTGCCAAACACCAACTAGCGGGTACCTACAATGAGCAGTTCTTC
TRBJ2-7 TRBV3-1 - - CASSPRDIGSSYEQYF TGTGCCAGCAGCCCCAGGGATATCGGTAGCTCCTACGAGCAGTACTTC
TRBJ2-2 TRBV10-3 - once CATGRGSNGELFF TGTGCCACAGGACGGGGTTCGAACGGGGAGCTGTTTTTT
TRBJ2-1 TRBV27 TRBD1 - CASRETGGDYNEQFF TGTGCCAGCAGGGAGACAGGGGGGGATTACAATGAGCAGTTCTTC
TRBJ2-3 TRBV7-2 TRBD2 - CASSLRGGLATDTQYF TGTGCCAGCAGCTTAAGGGGAGGGTTGGCCACAGATACGCAGTATTTT
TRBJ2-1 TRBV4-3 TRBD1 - CASSQVRDRGYEQFF TGCGCCAGCAGCCAAGTTCGGGACAGGGGATATGAGCAGTTCTTC
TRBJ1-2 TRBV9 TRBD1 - CASSVGTGTAGYTF TGTGCCAGCAGCGTAGGGACAGGGACAGCTGGCTACACCTTC
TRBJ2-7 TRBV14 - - CASSQGRGPAYEQYF TGTGCCAGCAGCCAAGGGAGGGGGCCAGCCTACGAGCAGTACTTC
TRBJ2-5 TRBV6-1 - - CASSGRWETQYF TGTGCCAGCAGTGGTCGATGGGAGACCCAGTACTTC
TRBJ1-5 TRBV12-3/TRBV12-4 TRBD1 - CASRGQGHQPQHF TGTGCCAGCAGGGGACAGGGCCATCAGCCCCAGCATTTT
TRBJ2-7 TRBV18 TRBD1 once CASSPGQFYEQYF TGTGCCAGCTCACCGGGACAGTTCTACGAGCAGTACTTC
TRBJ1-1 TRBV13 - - CASSFRTANTEAFF TGTGCCAGCAGCTTTAGAACAGCGAACACTGAAGCTTTCTTT
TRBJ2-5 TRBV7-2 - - CASSPRTVYQETQYF TGTGCCAGCAGCCCCAGGACAGTGTACCAAGAGACCCAGTACTTC
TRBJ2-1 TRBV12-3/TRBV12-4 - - CASILEGVSYNEQFF TGTGCCAGCATCCTGGAAGGGGTCTCCTACAATGAGCAGTTCTTC
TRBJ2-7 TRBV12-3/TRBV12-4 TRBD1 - CASSSSPGTGGYEQYF TGTGCCAGCAGTTCTAGCCCTGGGACAGGGGGCTACGAGCAGTACTTC
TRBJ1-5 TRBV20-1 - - CSARRTGWVGQPQHF TGCAGTGCTAGAAGGACCGGTTGGGTAGGGCAGCCCCAGCATTTT
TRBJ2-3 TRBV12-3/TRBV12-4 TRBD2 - CASSPIAGVGDTQYF TGTGCCAGCAGTCCCATAGCGGGGGTAGGAGATACGCAGTATTTT
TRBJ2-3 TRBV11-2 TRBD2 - CASSSVAGGFISSTDTQYF TGTGCCAGCAGCTCCGTAGCGGGGGGATTTATCTCTAGCACAGATACGCAGTATTTT
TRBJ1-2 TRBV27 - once CASSFGGPEVGYTF TGTGCCAGCAGTTTTGGGGGGCCCGAGGTTGGCTACACCTTC
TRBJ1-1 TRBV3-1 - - CASSQFRVAEAFF TGTGCCAGCAGCCAATTCAGGGTGGCTGAAGCTTTCTTT
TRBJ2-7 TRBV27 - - CASSFSSAYEQYF TGTGCCAGCAGTTTTAGCAGTGCCTACGAGCAGTACTTC
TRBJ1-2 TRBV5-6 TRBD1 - CASSLGTGGSYTF TGTGCCAGCAGCTTGGGGACAGGGGGCAGCTACACCTTC
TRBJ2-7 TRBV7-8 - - CASSLELTGASEQYF TGTGCCAGCAGCTTAGAACTTACGGGGGCTAGCGAGCAGTACTTC
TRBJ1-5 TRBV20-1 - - CSAKEGPLSNQPQHF TGCAGTGCGAAGGAGGGCCCCCTTAGCAATCAGCCCCAGCATTTT
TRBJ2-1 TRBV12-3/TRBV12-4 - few CASSLGGGNEQFF TGTGCCAGCAGTTTAGGGGGCGGGAATGAGCAGTTCTTC
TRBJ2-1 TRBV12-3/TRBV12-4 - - CASSPLEGEQFF TGTGCCAGCAGTCCCTTGGAGGGTGAGCAGTTCTTC
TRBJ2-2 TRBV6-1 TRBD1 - CASRIHGTVNTGELFF TGTGCCAGCAGGATACACGGGACAGTCAACACCGGGGAGCTGTTTTTT